This T cell receptor beta chain was identified in a study of blood T cell repertoires in COVID-19. This clone was seen a single time. The data were produced by immunoSEQ multiplex PCR, yet TCRdb's version contains in-frame clones alone and is incomplete. Seen here are 240,000 or so clones, around 83% observed once, and the top ten hold roughly 2%. The CDR3 contains 13 residues. Germline values: CDR1 KGHSH, CDR2 LQKENI. The V end lost 8 bases, the J end lost 0 bases, and 10 bases lay between the germline ends. The sample comprised peripheral blood. J is TRBJ1-1 and V is TRBV18, with D uncertain. This receptor was identified in a man aged 25-45 years who had recovered from COVID-19. CDR3 region: CASRREMNTEAFF. DNA for the CDR3: TGTGCCAGCCGACGGGAAATGAACACTGAAGCTTTCTTT. Full variable domain (rest looked up from reference TRBV18 and TRBJ1-1): NAGVMQNPRHLVRRRGQEARLRCSPMKGHSHVYWYRQLPEEGLKFMVYLQKENIIDESGMPKERFSAEFPKEGPSILRIQQVVRGDSAAYFCASRREMNTEAFFGQGTRLTVV.